This T cell receptor (beta chain) was identified during a study of cytomegalovirus exposure and HLA in healthy donors. Notes on this clone: Its antigen is unidentified.

Primers: 60 Vbeta forward and 13 Jbeta reverse. The data were produced by immunoSEQ multiplex PCR, yet TCRdb's version contains in-frame clones alone and is incomplete. The sample contains 100,000 or so clones, roughly 69% of which appear only once. The study, taken as a whole, reports: When analyzed later, a missense DCLRE1C variant was found to be linked to TCR beta V- and J-gene trimming. Most observed TCR sequences were rare, whereas some public TCRs were detected in many donors.

Sequencing was performed on PBMCs. The receptor was derived from a man in his fifties or sixties in good health and CMV-seropositive.

The chain's CDR3 is CASSIGQGGMDTEAFF. The CDR3 nucleotides are TGTGCCAGTAGTATCGGACAGGGGGGGATGGACACTGAAGCTTTCTTT. The chain couples TRBV19 to TRBJ1-1; 10 bases fit TRBD1. CDR3 length equals 16 residues. Trimming removed 3 bases from V and 3 bases from J; junction bases left unmatched: 7. Germline V CDR1 and CDR2: LNHDA, SQIVND (reference sequence).